The 31 T cell receptor beta chains below were found in one sample sequenced in a study of blood T cell repertoires in COVID-19. The repertoire was sequenced with immunoSEQ multiplex PCR; TCRdb's copy has only in-frame clones and lacks some. The sample lists 170,000 or so clones, 90% occurring once. The sample comprised peripheral blood. All receptors derive from a man aged 50 to 60 with acute or convalescent COVID-19.

The chain uses TRBV28 and TRBJ2-7, with TRBD1 identical over 9 bases. CDR1 is MDHEN and CDR2 is SYDVKM in the germline V gene. The V and J ends lost 3 bases and 12 bases, in that order; junction bases with no gene match: 9. This CDR3 contains 13 residues. CDR3 sequence reads: CASSFRPGTGMYV. The CDR3 DNA is TGTGCCAGCAGTTTTCGTCCCGGGACAGGGATGTACGTC.

This clone has a single count. This chain uses TRBV28 with TRBJ2-1; 7 nucleotides agree with TRBD1. In germline, CDR1 is MDHEN, CDR2 SYDVKM. The trim removed 7 bases at V and 4 bases at J, leaving 7 bases unmatched. This CDR3 is built from 14 residues. CDR3 sequence: CASIEKGAYNEQFF. The CDR3 nucleotides read TGTGCCAGCATAGAGAAGGGGGCTTACAATGAGCAGTTCTTC. Variable domain in full (rest from reference TRBV28 and TRBJ2-1): DVKVTQSSRYLVKRTGEKVFLECVQDMDHENMFWYRQDPGLGLRLIYFSYDVKMKEKGDIPEGYSVSREKKERFSLILESASTNQTSMYLCASIEKGAYNEQFFGPGTRLTVL.

This chain uses TRBV18 with TRBJ1-2; D is uncertain. The CDR3 runs 15 residues. Trimming stripped 2 bases from V and 0 bases from J, with 10 bases between. CDR1 KGHSH and CDR2 LQKENI come from the germline V gene. CDR3 in DNA: TGTGCCAGCTCACCAGCGGGGATTTCTAACTATGGCTACACCTTC. Its protein product is CASSPAGISNYGYTF.

The chain is built from TRBV28 and TRBJ2-2; D perhaps matches TRBD1 (6 bases). CDR3 size: 14 residues. Germline V gene lookup returns CDR1 MDHEN and CDR2 SYDVKM. The V end lost 4 bases, the J end lost 7 bases, and 13 bases lay between the germline ends. CDR3 nucleotide sequence: TGTGCCAGCAGTTCCCCGCAGGGGATCGGGGAGCTGTTTTTT. Encoded protein: CASSSPQGIGELFF.

The chain employs TRBV6-6 and TRBJ2-7, with a possible D match to TRBD2 (6 bases). CDR3 length: 14 residues. The V gene's germline CDR1 is MNHNY and CDR2 SVGAGI (reference sequence). Trimming left V 2 bases short and J 3 bases short, with 11 bases between. The CDR3 loop is CASSYGRGGYEQYF. DNA of the CDR3: TGTGCCAGCAGTTACGGTCGGGGAGGCTACGAGCAGTACTTC.

The chain employs TRBV19 and TRBJ1-5; 9 nucleotides align to TRBD1. Germline V gives CDR1 LNHDA, CDR2 SQIVND (reference sequence). V shed 4 bases and J 7 bases; nucleotides not matched to a gene: 8. The CDR3 sequence is 15 residues long. CDR3 coding DNA: TGTGCCAGTAGTACCACAGGGGGCAGCGAGCAGCCCCAGCATTTT. It yields the protein CASSTTGGSEQPQHF.

The DNA of the CDR3 is TGTGCCAGCAGCTTGAGAACTAGCGGGGAAGCGGATACGCAGTATTTT. It codes for CASSLRTSGEADTQYF. The chain joins TRBV5-6 to TRBJ2-3; 10 nucleotides match TRBD2. V was clipped by 1 base and J by 6 bases; unmatched bases: 8. Germline CDR1 reads SGHDT; CDR2 reads YYEEEE. The CDR3 length is 16 residues.

This chain uses TRBV6-6 with TRBJ1-1; TRBD1 matches at 10 bases. With 4 bases clipped from V and 4 bases from J, the junction kept 6 bases outside the gene matches. This CDR3 contains 15 residues. The V gene's germline CDR1 is MNHNY and CDR2 SVGAGI (reference sequence). The chain's CDR3 is CASSSSGTGVTEAFF. The CDR3 region has the DNA TGTGCCAGCAGTTCCTCCGGGACAGGGGTCACTGAAGCTTTCTTT.

The chain uses TRBV3-1 (or the pseudogene TRBV3-2) and TRBJ2-1, with D perhaps TRBD2 (7 bases). The CDR3 sequence is 14 residues long. V was clipped by 1 base and J by 5 bases, with 9 bases between them. From germline, CDR1 is LGHDT and CDR2 YNNKEL (reference sequence). CDR3 sequence (DNA): TGTGCCAGCAGCCAAGCGGGGGGCCACAATGAGCAGTTCTTC. Residues: CASSQAGGHNEQFF.

This rearrangement joins TRBV6-5 to TRBJ1-6, with D unclear. V gave up 6 bases and J gave up 6 bases, with 6 bases separating them. Germline CDR1 and CDR2: MNHEY and SVGAGI. This CDR3 has 12 residues. As DNA, the CDR3 is TGTGCCAGCAGGCAGGCTAATTCACCCCTCCACTTT. As protein: CASRQANSPLHF.

This clone came up once. This chain connects TRBV6-5 to TRBJ2-4; D might be TRBD1 (6 bases). V lost 2 bases, J lost 8 bases, and 16 bases lay in between. Per germline, CDR1 MNHEY and CDR2 SVGAGI. The CDR3 has 15 residues. The CDR3 DNA reads as TGTGCCAGCAGTTACCAAGGACAGCCCGTGGACATTCAGTACTTC. Residues: CASSYQGQPVDIQYF.

This sequence joins TRBV4-2 and TRBJ2-1; D is perhaps TRBD2 (6 bases). Trimming removed 4 bases at V and 9 bases at J, with 13 bases between. This CDR3 has 13 residues. From germline, CDR1 is LGHNA and CDR2 YNFKEQ. CDR3 sequence reads: CASSPHKGLEQFF. CDR3 nucleotides: TGTGCCAGCAGCCCGCATAAGGGACTTGAGCAGTTCTTC.

The chain combines TRBV5-4 with TRBJ2-3; TRBD1 matches at 8 bases. This CDR3 has 15 residues. V trimming: 4 bases; J trimming: 0 bases; junction bases outside the gene matches: 4. From germline, CDR1 is SGHNT and CDR2 YYREEE (reference sequence). The CDR3 bases are TGTGCCAGCAGCCGACAGGGGACGAGCACAGATACGCAGTATTTT. It is translated as CASSRQGTSTDTQYF.

The chain employs TRBV9 and TRBJ2-3; 11 bases agree with TRBD2. V gave up 0 bases and J gave up 7 bases; unmatched junction bases: 10. Germline V gene sequence: CDR1 SGDLS, CDR2 YYNGEE. The CDR3 totals 17 residues. The CDR3 DNA reads TGTGCCAGCAGCGTAGGTGGTGGGGCTAGCGGGGGGTATACGCAGTATTTT. Protein: CASSVGGGASGGYTQYF.

This clone was seen only once. The chain employs TRBV6-1 and TRBJ1-2, with D tentatively TRBD1 (6 bases). The germline V and J ends were trimmed by 0 bases and 7 bases, with 9 bases remaining between them. This CDR3 has 13 residues. Germline CDR1 and CDR2: MNHNS and SASEGT. The CDR3 sequence: CASSEAGQFGYTF. CDR3 in DNA: TGTGCCAGCAGTGAAGCCGGACAGTTTGGCTACACCTTC.

The rearrangement links TRBV15 to TRBJ2-7; TRBD1 is a possible D gene (9 bases). The ends were cut back, 0 bases at V and 4 bases at J, with 16 bases in the middle. Germline CDR1 and CDR2: LNHNV and YYDKDF (reference sequence). The CDR3 runs to 16 residues. The CDR3 nucleotides are TGTGCCACCAGCAGAGATAGCGGGACAGGGAAATACGAGCAGTACTTC. Its protein product is CATSRDSGTGKYEQYF.

This chain uses TRBV28 with TRBJ1-2, with 7 positions matching TRBD1. CDR1 MDHEN and CDR2 SYDVKM come from the germline V gene. V gave up 6 bases and J gave up 6 bases; unmatched junction bases: 7. This CDR3 has 13 amino acids. CDR3 residues: CASSQGQIHGYTF. CDR3 in DNA: TGTGCCAGCAGCCAGGGACAGATCCATGGCTACACCTTC.

This chain joins TRBV15 and TRBJ2-7, with 7 bases matching TRBD1. The germline gives CDR1 LNHNV, CDR2 YYDKDF (reference sequence). J gave up 4 bases and V 5 bases, and 8 bases lay outside the gene matches. The CDR3 is made up of 14 amino acids. The CDR3 DNA follows: TGTGCCACCAGCGAGACCGGGACAGCGTACGAGCAGTACGTC. This gives the protein CATSETGTAYEQYV.

This chain joins TRBV7-2 and TRBJ1-2, with a weak D call TRBD1 (5 bases). The germline V gene has CDR1 SGHTA and CDR2 FQGNSA. This CDR3 region has 14 residues. Trimming left V 5 bases short and J 0 bases short, with 10 bases between. The CDR3 region has the DNA TGTGCCAGCAGCCCTAGGACAACTAACTATGGCTACACCTTC. Translated: CASSPRTTNYGYTF.

This chain joins TRBV7-2 and TRBJ2-3, with TRBD2 matching 10 bases. The germline gives CDR1 SGHTA, CDR2 FQGNSA. The CDR3 extends over 15 amino acids. The V gene end was trimmed by 5 bases and the J gene end by 6 bases; junction bases not matched to a gene: 8. In nucleotides, the CDR3 is TGTGCCAGCAGCCATCAGCGGGAGGGCCGCGATACGCAGTATTTT. Encoded protein: CASSHQREGRDTQYF.

The V gene is TRBV19, the J gene TRBJ2-1; 10 bases agree with TRBD2. V lost 7 bases, J lost 5 bases, and 5 bases stayed unmatched. The CDR3 is 14 residues long. Germline lookup yields CDR1 LNHDA and CDR2 SQIVND (reference sequence). CDR3 in amino acids: CASTSGGAHNEQFF. The CDR3 coding sequence is TGTGCCAGTACAAGCGGGGGGGCCCACAATGAGCAGTTCTTC.

V gene TRBV28 combines with J gene TRBJ2-7; 7 bases are shared with TRBD1. In germline, CDR1 is MDHEN, CDR2 SYDVKM. The CDR3 runs to 16 residues. J was trimmed by 2 bases and V by 8 bases; bases with no gene match: 15. CDR3 in DNA: TGTGCCAGCGCCGGGACAGCAGGCTACTTTACCTACGAGCAGTACGTC. Translated: CASAGTAGYFTYEQYV.

This chain connects TRBV19 to TRBJ2-1; the match to TRBD1 covers 7 bases. The CDR3 loop spans 15 amino acids. Trimming took 6 bases from V and 6 from J; bases not matched to a gene: 11. Germline CDR1 reads LNHDA; CDR2 reads SQIVND (reference sequence). The CDR3 sequence: CASSLVTGMVNEQFF. CDR3 sequence (DNA): TGTGCCAGTAGCCTAGTGACAGGGATGGTCAATGAGCAGTTCTTC. Full variable domain (outside the CDR3, taken from reference TRBV19 and TRBJ2-1): DGGITQSPKYLFRKEGQNVTLSCEQNLNHDAMYWYRQDPGQGLRLIYYSQIVNDFQKGDIAEGYSVSREKKESFPLTVTSAQKNPTAFYLCASSLVTGMVNEQFFGPGTRLTVL.

V is TRBV4-1 and J is TRBJ1-5; 8 bases are a match to TRBD1. The length of the CDR3 is 17 residues. Germline values: CDR1 MGHRA, CDR2 YSYEKL. Trimming took 2 bases from V and 2 from J; bases not matched to a gene: 8. The CDR3 region is CASSQQQGVLGNQPQHF. CDR3 DNA sequence: TGCGCCAGCAGCCAACAACAGGGGGTGTTGGGCAATCAGCCCCAGCATTTT.

This clone was counted only a few times. The V call is TRBV28, the J call TRBJ1-2, with D tentatively TRBD1 (6 bases). Germline CDR1 is MDHEN and CDR2 is SYDVKM. V dropped 8 bases and J dropped 3 bases, with 19 bases sitting between them. The CDR3 is 15 amino acids. CDR3 loop: CASRYLGAQYYGYTF. For the CDR3, the DNA is TGTGCCAGCCGCTACCTGGGGGCCCAGTACTATGGCTACACCTTC.

This clone was counted once. The CDR3 reads CASSDRSSNEKLFF. CDR3 DNA sequence: TGTGCCAGCAGCGATAGATCGTCTAATGAAAAACTGTTTTTT. The J gene is TRBJ1-4, the V gene TRBV9; unclear D gene. Looked up from germline, CDR1 is SGDLS and CDR2 is YYNGEE. With 3 bases removed from V and 3 bases from J, the gap between germline ends came to 9 bases. The CDR3 totals 14 residues. The variable domain in full, with the rest retrieved from reference TRBV9 and TRBJ1-4, is DSGVTQTPKHLITATGQRVTLRCSPRSGDLSVYWYQQSLDQGLQFLIQYYNGEERAKGNILERFSAQQFPDLHSELNLSSLELGDSALYFCASSDRSSNEKLFFGSGTQLSVL.

This clone has just one count. The V and J genes are TRBV29-1 and TRBJ1-3; the D gene is possibly TRBD1 (5 bases). CDR3 length: 14 amino acids. V dropped 3 bases and J dropped 0 bases, with 9 bases sitting between them. Per the germline V gene, CDR1 is SQVTM and CDR2 is ANQGSEA. The CDR3 loop reads CSVDRRGSGNTIYF. CDR3 DNA: TGCAGCGTTGACCGGAGGGGCTCTGGAAACACCATATATTTT.

The chain uses TRBV29-1 and TRBJ2-4; TRBD1 might be the D (5 bases). The CDR3 contains 13 residues. Trimming cost V 5 bases and J 6 bases, with 14 bases left between them. The germline gives CDR1 SQVTM, CDR2 ANQGSEA. Here the CDR3 DNA reads TGCAGCGTTTCCCAGGGCGGTGGAAACATTCAGTACTTC. Protein sequence: CSVSQGGGNIQYF.

Of note for this clone: This specimen includes other DNA sequences encoding the same CDR3. The rearrangement links TRBV29-1 to TRBJ1-2, with 8 bases matching TRBD1. V dropped 7 bases and J dropped 3; count of bases not matched to a gene: 4. Germline V lookup: CDR1 SQVTM, CDR2 ANQGSEA. CDR3 length: 12 amino acids. CDR3 loop: CSASQGDYGYTF. Written as DNA, the CDR3 is TGCAGCGCCTCACAGGGGGACTATGGCTACACCTTC.

The chain joins TRBV11-1 to TRBJ2-1, with D possibly matching TRBD2 (6 bases). Trimming took off 1 base at V and 6 bases at J, with 16 bases between the two ends. The germline V gene encodes CDR1 SGHAT and CDR2 FQDESV (reference sequence). CDR3 length equals 16 residues. CDR3 sequence: CASSLVGRGRSNEQFF. The CDR3 bases are TGTGCCAGCAGCTTAGTCGGGCGGGGCAGGTCCAATGAGCAGTTCTTC.

The rearrangement joins TRBV19 to TRBJ2-1, with a weak D call TRBD2 (6 bases). This CDR3 comprises 16 residues. Per the germline V gene, CDR1 is LNHDA and CDR2 is SQIVND (reference sequence). V was cut by 6 bases and J by 4 bases, with 19 bases left in between. The chain's CDR3 is CASRGGLRVRYNEQFF. The CDR3 region has the DNA TGTGCCAGTAGGGGAGGCCTGCGGGTCAGATACAATGAGCAGTTCTTC.